This entry features one TCR beta chain sequence. This sample was included in a study of blood T cell repertoires in COVID-19. Study-level information: There were acute and convalescent COVID-19 samples, and they came from the United States, Italy and Spain. T cells, B-cell-depleted T cells, or PBMCs provided the cDNA or gDNA that served as material.

The CDR3 is made up of 14 amino acids. The V gene lost 4 bases and the J gene lost 5 bases, with 13 bases spanning the gap. CDR1 SGHRS and CDR2 YFSETQ come from the germline V gene. The authors' processing: Estimation of nucleated cell counts relied on the amplification of reference gene primers. Measured with immunoSEQ multiplex PCR; TCRdb has only the in-frame clones, and not every one. That table is the source of V, J and clone size, and D and trimming were worked out from the DNA. The sample shows 90,000 to 120,000 clones, around 90% of them seen only once. The sequencing input was peripheral blood. The receptor comes from a man in his forties with active or convalescent COVID-19. The chain recombines TRBV5-1 with TRBJ1-5; D might be TRBD1 (6 bases). The DNA for the CDR3 is TGCGCCAGCAGCCGCTCGGGGGGCGATCAGCCCCAGCATTTT. This translates into CASSRSGGDQPQHF.